The 12 T cell receptor beta chains given below trace back to one sample, sequenced in a study of T cells in lung cancer brain metastases. The data were produced by immunoSEQ multiplex PCR, yet TCRdb's version contains in-frame clones alone and is incomplete. The table lists 4,800 or so clones, 80% to 90% of them singletons. Material: tumor tissue from the primary lung tumor. The receptors here all came from a man over 45 with non-small cell lung cancer.

This chain links TRBV6-1 with TRBJ1-2, with TRBD1 as a possible D gene (6 bases). The CDR3 spans 16 residues. V was clipped by 3 bases and J by 8 bases, with 22 bases between them. Germline CDR1 and CDR2: MNHNS and SASEGT. In DNA form, the CDR3 reads TGTGCCAGCAGTGAGATTAAGGGAACAGGGTGGAAAGGCTACACCTTC. Protein: CASSEIKGTGWKGYTF.

The chain carries TRBV2 and TRBJ2-7, with D possibly matching TRBD1 (7 bases). Germline lookup yields CDR1 SNHLY and CDR2 FYNNEI. Trimming stripped 7 bases from V and 6 bases from J, with 13 bases between. The CDR3 has 12 amino acids. CDR3 sequence: CASKEGAFEQYF. The CDR3 nucleotides are TGTGCCAGCAAGGAGGGGGCATTCGAGCAGTACTTC.

The gene calls are TRBV5-1 and TRBJ1-4; 7 bases fit TRBD1. The germline V gene encodes CDR1 SGHRS and CDR2 YFSETQ. V shed 0 bases and J 6 bases; nucleotides not matched to a gene: 8. The CDR3 is 16 residues long. The chain's CDR3 is CASSLGLTGRDEKLFF. The CDR3 region has the DNA TGCGCCAGCAGCTTGGGGCTGACAGGGAGAGATGAAAAACTGTTTTTT. Supplemented by reference TRBV5-1 and TRBJ1-4, the full variable domain reads KAGVTQTPRYLIKTRGQQVTLSCSPISGHRSVSWYQQTPGQGLQFLFEYFSETQRNKGNFPGRFSGRQFSNSRSEMNVSTLELGDSALYLCASSLGLTGRDEKLFFGSGTQLSVL.

V gene TRBV28 combines with J gene TRBJ2-7; 10 bases are a match to TRBD2. This CDR3 has 16 amino acids. V lost 5 bases, J lost 3 bases, and 10 bases stayed unmatched. Germline V gene data show CDR1 as MDHEN and CDR2 as SYDVKM. The CDR3 loop is CASSRSAGGPLYEQYF. The DNA of the CDR3 is TGTGCCAGCAGTCGGTCAGCGGGAGGGCCCCTCTACGAGCAGTACTTC.

This clone was counted a few times. This rearrangement joins TRBV6-6 to TRBJ2-1; D unclear. The CDR3 extends over 12 amino acids. Trimming pared 2 bases from V and 4 bases from J, leaving 3 bases between. CDR1 and CDR2 from the germline V gene are MNHNY and SVGAGI (reference sequence). CDR3 in amino acids: CASSYSYNEQFF. The CDR3 DNA reads TGTGCCAGCAGTTACAGTTACAATGAGCAGTTCTTC.

The chain uses TRBV28 and TRBJ2-5, with D perhaps given as TRBD1 or TRBD2 (5 bases each). Germline V CDR1 and CDR2: MDHEN, SYDVKM. CDR3 length: 14 residues. The V gene lost 3 bases and the J gene lost 1 base, with 9 bases spanning the gap. The CDR3: CASSLVGTQETQYF. The CDR3 DNA follows: TGTGCCAGCAGTTTGGTGGGGACCCAAGAGACCCAGTACTTC.

This sequence joins TRBV6-1 and TRBJ1-1; TRBD1 is a possible D gene (6 bases). V dropped 7 bases and J dropped 7 bases, with 19 bases sitting between them. CDR1 and CDR2 (germline): MNHNS, SASEGT. This CDR3 has 14 amino acids. CDR3 sequence (DNA): TGTGCCAGCACCGAAGGGGGGGGGAAAATTGAAGCTTTCTTT. Translating gives CASTEGGGKIEAFF.

Concerning this clone: The junction does not match germline at one end; this may be a read error. The rearrangement uses TRBV27 and TRBJ1-5, with TRBD1 matching over 7 bases. Germline CDR1 is MNHEY and CDR2 is SMNVEV (reference sequence). This CDR3 is built from 16 residues. This chain's CDR3 is CASILQGGMWVQPQHF. CDR3 DNA: TGTGCCAGCATTTTACAAGGGGGCATGTGGGTGCAGCCCCAGCATTTT.

This rearrangement joins TRBV5-1 to TRBJ2-5, with 9 bases lining up with TRBD1. The trim removed 4 bases at V and 5 bases at J, leaving 3 bases unmatched. The CDR3 consists of 13 residues. CDR1 SGHRS and CDR2 YFSETQ come from the germline V gene. This CDR3 reads CASSAGTGETQYF. The CDR3 nucleotides are TGCGCCAGCAGCGCCGGGACAGGGGAGACCCAGTACTTC.

The CDR3 DNA sequence: TGCGCCAGCAGCTTGGCCGGAACTGCAGGTCTGAACACTGAAGCTTTCTTT. Translated: CASSLAGTAGLNTEAFF. The gene calls are TRBV5-1 and TRBJ1-1; no definite D call. V gave up 0 bases and J gave up 0 bases, with 15 bases separating them. The germline gives CDR1 SGHRS, CDR2 YFSETQ. The CDR3 is made up of 17 amino acids.

The chain has TRBV25-1 and TRBJ2-5; 7 bases fit TRBD1. Germline lookup yields CDR1 MGHDK and CDR2 SYGVNS. The junction had 6 bases not matched to a gene; V was cut back by 6 bases and J by 5 bases. The CDR3 extends over 13 amino acids. DNA of the CDR3: TGTGCCAGCAGGATAGGGGGCGAGGAGACCCAGTACTTC. Protein sequence: CASRIGGEETQYF.

The chain joins TRBV6-5 to TRBJ2-3; 7 bases map to TRBD1. Trimming at V came to 4 bases and at J to 2 bases, leaving 6 bases not matched to a gene. The CDR3 extends over 15 amino acids. The germline V gene has CDR1 MNHEY and CDR2 SVGAGI. This chain's CDR3 is CASSSGQRPTDTQYF. Written as DNA, the CDR3 is TGTGCCAGCAGTTCGGGACAGAGACCCACAGATACGCAGTATTTT.